This record looks at one T cell receptor (beta chain) sequence and its context. The antigen is undetermined. TCR beta sequencing covered blood CD8+ and CD4+ T cells. Trimming cost V 5 bases and J 5 bases, with 21 bases left between them. The CDR3 totals 15 residues. The germline V gene has CDR1 DFQATT and CDR2 SNEGSKA (reference sequence). An input of about 0.5 to 1 ug of RNA was subjected to reverse transcription using random hexamers. TCRdb independently ran MiXCR on the immunoSEQ multiplex PCR reads; one entry per CDR3 protein. The repertoire includes a few hundred thousand distinct CDR3 sequences, 95% of them detected once, and 0.085% to 0.1% sits in the top ten. The sample comes from a study of CD8 T cells in Susac syndrome. Study-level findings and limits: The number of individuals included in the study's TCR sequencing and HLA analysis was acknowledged as relatively small.

Sample: CD4+ T cells from PBMCs. The receptor comes from a human donor with multiple sclerosis. V and J are TRBV20-1 and TRBJ1-1, with D maybe TRBD1 (6 bases). CDR3 coding DNA: TGCAGTGCTCCAGGGGTAGGGATCGAGGGGACTGAAGCTTTCTTT. Its translation: CSAPGVGIEGTEAFF.